This passage covers 11 T cell receptor beta chains from one sample sequenced in a study of identical twins. TCRdb re-called the 5' RACE reads with MiXCR, one entry per CDR3 protein. Of 420,000 or so distinct CDR3 sequences listed, approximately 17% are singletons. The specimen was naive T cells sorted from blood. The receptors originated from a man aged 45-65 years in good health.

The V gene is TRBV10-1, the J gene TRBJ2-2, with D hard to call. The CDR3 loop spans 15 amino acids. In germline, CDR1 is WNHNN, CDR2 SYGVQD (reference sequence). V was cut by 0 bases and J by 6 bases, with 11 bases left in between. CDR3 nucleotide sequence: TGCGCCAGCAGTGAGTCCCCTGAGGTGGCCGGGGAGCTGTTTTTT. This translates into CASSESPEVAGELFF.

This clonotype was recorded a few times. The chain combines TRBV9 with TRBJ2-1, with 14 bases lining up with TRBD2. The CDR3 sequence is 19 residues long. Unmatched junction bases numbered 10, after V lost 2 bases and J lost 3 bases. The V gene's germline CDR1 is SGDLS and CDR2 YYNGEE. CDR3 sequence (DNA): TGTGCCAGCAGCGTCCGAACCTCGGGACTAGCGGGAGACTACAATGAGCAGTTCTTC. It is translated as CASSVRTSGLAGDYNEQFF.

Ten or more counts support this clonotype. The chain carries TRBV12-3 or TRBV12-4 and TRBJ1-3; no definite D call. V lost 2 bases to trimming and J lost 1 base, with 0 bases between them. The CDR3 extends over 12 amino acids. The CDR3 coding sequence is TGTGCCAGCAGTTTATCTGGAAACACCATATATTTT. Its protein product is CASSLSGNTIYF.

The rearrangement uses TRBV20-1 and TRBJ2-6; D is ambiguous. There are 15 residues in the CDR3. Germline assignment: CDR1 DFQATT and CDR2 SNEGSKA (reference sequence). V lost 6 bases and J 0 bases, leaving 12 bases between the germline ends. The DNA of the CDR3 is TGCAGTGCGAGCTACGGAAGCTCTGGGGCCAACGTCCTGACTTTC. It codes for CSASYGSSGANVLTF.

The J gene is TRBJ2-3, the V gene TRBV20-1, with 7 bases aligning to TRBD1. The germline gives CDR1 DFQATT, CDR2 SNEGSKA (reference sequence). V lost 3 bases to trimming and J lost 2 bases; unmatched junction nucleotides: 14. The CDR3 spans 17 residues. In DNA, the CDR3 is TGCAGTGCTAGGAGGGGCAGGGGGAGTCCTTACACAGATACGCAGTATTTT. Residues: CSARRGRGSPYTDTQYF.

There are a few counts of this clonotype. The chain recombines TRBV7-9 with TRBJ2-7; the D gene is possibly TRBD2 (5 bases). Germline V gives CDR1 SEHNR, CDR2 FQNEAQ (reference sequence). This CDR3 region has 15 residues. V lost 6 bases and J lost 2, with 17 bases in between. CDR3 protein: CASRPLEGNTYEQYF. The DNA of the CDR3 is TGTGCCAGCAGACCGCTTGAGGGCAATACCTACGAGCAGTACTTC.

CDR3 loop: CASSDPWENIQYF. DNA of the CDR3: TGTGCCAGCAGTGACCCCTGGGAAAACATTCAGTACTTC. The genes are TRBV27 and TRBJ2-4; the D is unclear. Deletions cut 5 bases from V and 5 bases from J, with 10 bases between. The CDR3 extends over 13 amino acids. Per the germline V gene, CDR1 is MNHEY and CDR2 is SMNVEV (reference sequence).

The chain joins TRBV7-9 to TRBJ2-5, with 9 bases matching TRBD1. From germline, CDR1 is SEHNR and CDR2 FQNEAQ (reference sequence). There are 15 residues in the CDR3. Losses at the gene ends were 1 base for V and 4 bases for J; bases not matched to a gene: 4. CDR3 in DNA: TGTGCCAGCAGCTTAGGATTGGACAGGGGAGAGACCCAGTACTTC. Its translation is CASSLGLDRGETQYF.

This clonotype was seen more than once but under ten times. The chain links TRBV20-1 to TRBJ2-7; no reliable D call. The CDR3 has 14 residues. Germline V gene lookup returns CDR1 DFQATT and CDR2 SNEGSKA (reference sequence). The V end was cut by 0 bases, the J end by 0 bases, with 9 bases between. Here the CDR3 reads CSARDLASSYEQYF. CDR3 nucleotides: TGCAGTGCTAGAGATCTGGCCAGCTCCTACGAGCAGTACTTC.

V gene TRBV5-1 combines with J gene TRBJ1-4, with D uncertain. The CDR3 is 13 residues long. Germline-derived CDR1 and CDR2 are SGHRS and YFSETQ. V lost 0 bases to trimming and J lost 8 bases, with 8 bases between them. The CDR3 is CASSLVPEEKLFF. The DNA for the CDR3 is TGCGCCAGCAGCTTGGTACCGGAAGAAAAACTGTTTTTT. Drawing the rest from reference TRBV5-1 and TRBJ1-4, the complete variable domain is KAGVTQTPRYLIKTRGQQVTLSCSPISGHRSVSWYQQTPGQGLQFLFEYFSETQRNKGNFPGRFSGRQFSNSRSEMNVSTLELGDSALYLCASSLVPEEKLFFGSGTQLSVL.

This clonotype was recorded at least ten times. V and J are TRBV12-3 or TRBV12-4 and TRBJ1-5; D possibly corresponds to TRBD1 (6 bases). V shed 7 bases and J shed 4 bases, with 14 bases lying between them. The length of the CDR3 is 14 residues. The CDR3 coding sequence is TGTGCCAGCACCCCGGACAGTCGGAATCAGCCCCAGCATTTT. As protein: CASTPDSRNQPQHF.